One and the same sample provided the 30 T cell receptor delta chains below, sequenced in a study of Vδ1+ human thymocytes. General observations from the study: Highly polyclonal TRG and TRD repertoires with Gaussian CDR3 length distributions appeared in thymus.

What these receptors recognize is not known. Sequences come from RNA converted to cDNA by reverse transcription. The CDR3 regions were amplified by multiplex PCR from V-gene primers to a constant-region primer. TCRdb reran clone calling via CATT on the multiplex PCR reads. The sample yields over 45,000 delta-chain clones, more than 15% seen once. The sample taken for sequencing was Vdelta1+ gamma-delta thymocytes from the thymus. Subset indicated: FACS-sorted CD3+ TCRalphabeta- TCRVdelta1+ TCRVdelta2- thymocytes. The receptors were gathered from a boy under two years old who had congenital heart surgery.

The chain links TRDV1 to TRDJ1; tentative D call: TRDD3 (6 bases). Looked up from germline, CDR1 is TSWWSYY and CDR2 is QGS. The V end lost 3 bases, the J end lost 0 bases, and 20 bases lay between the germline ends. This CDR3 has 18 amino acids. CDR3 nucleotides: TGTGCTCTTGGGGATACCGGGGTACTGGGACAGTACACCGATAAACTCATCTTT. Translating gives CALGDTGVLGQYTDKLIF.

This clone appeared a few times. The chain links TRDV1 to TRDJ1; TRDD3 aligns across 7 bases. Germline V CDR1 and CDR2: TSWWSYY, QGS. Trimming took 2 bases from V and 1 from J; bases not matched to a gene: 19. The CDR3 is 20 amino acids. CDR3 nucleotide sequence: TGTGCTCTTGGGGAATTAACCCTTCGTCCTGAGCACTGGGGCACCGATAAACTCATCTTT. Its translation: CALGELTLRPEHWGTDKLIF.

The rearrangement links TRDV1 to TRDJ1, with 9 bases matching TRDD3. Germline-derived CDR1 and CDR2 are TSWWSYY and QGS. The junction had 15 bases not matched to a gene; V was cut back by 1 base and J by 3 bases. CDR3 size: 19 residues. Written as DNA, the CDR3 is TGTGCTCTTGGGGAACCCATCCTACTCCTGGGGGATCGGCCCGATAAACTCATCTTT. Its translation: CALGEPILLLGDRPDKLIF.

This clone was recorded a few times. The rearrangement joins TRDV1 to TRDJ1; 7 positions agree with TRDD3. The CDR3 is made up of 16 amino acids. J gave up 0 bases and V 5 bases, and 9 bases lay outside the gene matches. CDR1 is TSWWSYY and CDR2 is QGS in the germline V gene. CDR3 DNA: TGTGCTCTTGGGAAGGGGGATGCGAGCTACACCGATAAACTCATCTTT. Its translation is CALGKGDASYTDKLIF.

The chain carries TRDV1 and TRDJ1, with TRDD3 matching 13 bases. Unmatched junction bases numbered 21, after V lost 1 base and J lost 1 base. Germline V gene sequence: CDR1 TSWWSYY, CDR2 QGS. CDR3 length equals 23 residues. The CDR3: CALGEQDLKFRTGGYDSTDKLIF. CDR3 in DNA: TGTGCTCTTGGGGAACAAGACCTGAAATTCCGTACTGGGGGATACGATTCCACCGATAAACTCATCTTT.

This chain joins TRDV1 and TRDJ1; 10 positions agree with TRDD3. The CDR3 is 22 amino acids. The trim removed 3 bases at V and 1 base at J, leaving 23 bases unmatched. The V gene's germline CDR1 is TSWWSYY and CDR2 QGS. CDR3 sequence: CALGEPSSTTCKGDTFTDKLIF. Written as DNA, the CDR3 is TGTGCTCTTGGGGAGCCCTCCTCAACTACATGTAAGGGGGATACGTTCACCGATAAACTCATCTTT.

This clone was recorded a few times. V gene TRDV1 combines with J gene TRDJ1; D is perhaps TRDD2 or TRDD3 (6 bases each). V gave up 0 bases and J gave up 0 bases, with 32 bases separating them. This CDR3 has 23 amino acids. CDR1 and CDR2 from the germline V gene are TSWWSYY and QGS. The CDR3 sequence: CALGELGLLLPYGLGGYTDKLIF. CDR3 bases: TGTGCTCTTGGGGAACTAGGACTTCTCCTACCGTACGGATTGGGGGGGTACACCGATAAACTCATCTTT.

The chain joins TRDV1 to TRDJ1; unclear D gene. This CDR3 region has 15 residues. CDR1 and CDR2 (germline): TSWWSYY, QGS. V lost 1 base and J lost 4, with 13 bases in between. The DNA of the CDR3 is TGTGCTCTTGGGGAACCCGACGGGACGAGCGATAAACTCATCTTT. Its protein product is CALGEPDGTSDKLIF.

This chain uses TRDV1 with TRDJ1; the match to TRDD3 covers 8 bases. V shed 0 bases and J 0 bases; nucleotides not matched to a gene: 15. CDR1 TSWWSYY and CDR2 QGS come from the germline V gene. The CDR3 loop spans 20 amino acids. The CDR3 sequence is CALGELPRTGGLGDTDKLIF. The CDR3 DNA sequence: TGTGCTCTTGGGGAACTCCCTCGTACTGGGGGCTTGGGGGACACCGATAAACTCATCTTT.

This clone was seen only a few times. The rearrangement links TRDV1 to TRDJ1; 7 bases align to TRDD3. This CDR3 has 17 residues. The junction had 7 bases not matched to a gene; V was cut back by 0 bases and J by 0 bases. CDR1 TSWWSYY and CDR2 QGS come from the germline V gene. CDR3 residues: CALGELSGDPYTDKLIF. CDR3 nucleotides: TGTGCTCTTGGGGAACTATCGGGGGATCCGTACACCGATAAACTCATCTTT.

This clone was counted only a few times. The junction departs from the called germline gene at one end, perhaps through a read error. The gene calls are TRDV1 and TRDJ1; D is perhaps TRDD2 (6 bases). The CDR3 covers 21 residues. The germline V gene encodes CDR1 TSWWSYY and CDR2 QGS. CDR3 nucleotide sequence: TGTGCTATTGGGGCTCTCACCTTCCGCCGTACCGACACTGTACCTACCGATAAACTCATCTTT. It translates to CAIGALTFRRTDTVPTDKLIF.

This clone turned up a few times. This chain connects TRDV1 to TRDJ1; the D is unclear. Germline V gene lookup returns CDR1 TSWWSYY and CDR2 QGS. The CDR3 is 14 amino acids. The V end was cut by 4 bases, the J end by 2 bases, with 11 bases between. CDR3 coding DNA: TGTGCTCTTGGGGTCCCTCCTCCTACCGATAAACTCATCTTT. Translation gives CALGVPPPTDKLIF.

The J gene is TRDJ1, the V gene TRDV1, with TRDD3 matching over 8 bases. Per germline, CDR1 TSWWSYY and CDR2 QGS. J was trimmed by 1 base and V by 9 bases; bases with no gene match: 13. The CDR3 runs 16 residues. The CDR3 DNA is TGTGCTCTAGAAGGGACGTCTACTGGGGGCACCGATAAACTCATCTTT. Amino acid sequence: CALEGTSTGGTDKLIF.

The V call is TRDV1, the J call TRDJ1, with 11 bases matching TRDD3. Germline lookup yields CDR1 TSWWSYY and CDR2 QGS. The CDR3 extends over 22 amino acids. Losses at the gene ends were 3 bases for V and 0 bases for J; bases not matched to a gene: 21. The CDR3 DNA is TGTGCTCTTGGGGAGCGGATGCTTTCCTTGGGGGATACGGGGCCGTACACCGATAAACTCATCTTT. Its translation is CALGERMLSLGDTGPYTDKLIF.

This clone has a handful of counts. Within the sample, other DNA sequences also encode this same CDR3. The chain links TRDV1 to TRDJ1; TRDD2 aligns across 9 bases. Trimming took 3 bases from V and 7 from J; bases not matched to a gene: 12. The CDR3 consists of 16 residues. Per germline, CDR1 TSWWSYY and CDR2 QGS. The CDR3 nucleotides read TGTGCTCTTGGGGAGCCCCTTCCTACATCTTTGGGTAAACTCATCTTT. Protein product: CALGEPLPTSLGKLIF.

This clone was detected a few times. V gene TRDV2 combines with J gene TRDJ1; 13 positions agree with TRDD3. From germline, CDR1 is GEAIGNYY and CDR2 EKD. This CDR3 has 18 amino acids. The ends lost 0 bases at V and 3 bases at J; junction bases unmatched: 9. The CDR3 DNA sequence: TGTGCCTGTGACACCGAATGGACTGGGGGATACGAGCCCGATAAACTCATCTTT. Its translation is CACDTEWTGGYEPDKLIF.

V usage is TRDV1 and J usage is TRDJ1, with 9 bases identical to TRDD3. The V gene end was trimmed by 5 bases and the J gene end by 1 base; junction bases not matched to a gene: 41. Germline CDR1 and CDR2: TSWWSYY and QGS. The CDR3 length is 27 residues. CDR3 loop: CALGTQGDVVPTPYWGTHCRGTDKLIF. CDR3 in DNA: TGTGCTCTTGGGACCCAGGGAGACGTTGTTCCTACTCCCTACTGGGGGACGCACTGTCGGGGCACCGATAAACTCATCTTT.

The rearrangement joins TRDV1 to TRDJ1; D is undetermined. Germline lookup yields CDR1 TSWWSYY and CDR2 QGS. V shed 1 base and J shed 0 bases, with 15 bases lying between them. This CDR3 has 17 residues. The CDR3 region has the DNA TGTGCTCTTGGGGAACCCTTTCCACTACGGGACACCGATAAACTCATCTTT. Translated: CALGEPFPLRDTDKLIF.

In its sample, this clone was seen a few times. The V and J genes are TRDV1 and TRDJ1, with D possibly TRDD3 on 6 matching bases. The CDR3 has 17 residues. CDR1 and CDR2 (germline): TSWWSYY, QGS. The ends were cut back, 5 bases at V and 11 bases at J, with 30 bases in the middle. DNA of the CDR3: TGTGCTCTTGGGCTATACCACACCACCGTACTGGGAGTTACGCTCATCTTT. This gives the protein CALGLYHTTVLGVTLIF.

The chain is built from TRDV1 and TRDJ1; D is perhaps TRDD2 or TRDD3 (7 bases each). CDR3 size: 19 residues. Germline CDR1 TSWWSYY, CDR2 QGS. Trimming shortened V by 1 base and J by 3 bases, and 24 bases separated the two germline ends. CDR3 sequence (DNA): TGTGCTCTTGGGGAACAAGTATTCCTACTGGGTACTGGGGCCGATAAACTCATCTTT. Amino acid sequence: CALGEQVFLLGTGADKLIF.

The chain uses TRDV1 and TRDJ1; D is uncertain. This CDR3 is 18 amino acids long. The V end lost 2 bases, the J end lost 5 bases, and 24 bases lay between the germline ends. Germline V CDR1 and CDR2: TSWWSYY, QGS. The CDR3 DNA follows: TGTGCTCTTGGGGAAAGGCCCCCGACATATTACTTTAAAGATAAACTCATCTTT. Its protein is CALGERPPTYYFKDKLIF.

The chain is built from TRDV1 and TRDJ1, with D unresolved. Germline CDR1 reads TSWWSYY; CDR2 reads QGS. Trimming left V 2 bases short and J 0 bases short, with 22 bases between. The CDR3 has 19 residues. The CDR3 loop is CALGEVSPRFGTYTDKLIF. In nucleotides, the CDR3 is TGTGCTCTTGGGGAAGTATCTCCCCGGTTCGGAACCTACACCGATAAACTCATCTTT.

In its sample, this clone was seen a few times. The rearrangement joins TRDV1 to TRDJ1; the D gene is possibly TRDD3 (6 bases). Germline V gene sequence: CDR1 TSWWSYY, CDR2 QGS. The V end lost 3 bases, the J end lost 1 base, and 36 bases lay between the germline ends. CDR3 length: 23 residues. The CDR3 loop is CALGDFTGRGMRVDKESTDKLIF. The CDR3 coding sequence is TGTGCTCTTGGGGATTTTACTGGGAGAGGAATGAGGGTGGACAAAGAGTCCACCGATAAACTCATCTTT.

This sequence joins TRAV29/DV5 and TRDJ1; 7 nucleotides line up with TRDD3. V shed 0 bases, J shed 0 bases, and the junction held 11 bases outside the gene matches. This CDR3 contains 17 residues. From germline, CDR1 is NSMFDY and CDR2 ISSIKDK. This CDR3 reads CAASAGVGEKYTDKLIF. The DNA for the CDR3 is TGTGCAGCAAGCGCGGGGGTGGGGGAAAAGTACACCGATAAACTCATCTTT.

By sample share, this clone is medium-sized. J is TRDJ1 and V is TRDV2; D unresolved. V lost 1 base and J lost 0, with 14 bases in between. The germline V gene has CDR1 GEAIGNYY and CDR2 EKD. The CDR3 covers 16 residues. The CDR3 bases are TGTGCCTGTGACACTCAGGATCGGAACTACACCGATAAACTCATCTTT. Translation: CACDTQDRNYTDKLIF.

The chain recombines TRDV1 with TRDJ1, with 13 positions matching TRDD3. This CDR3 is built from 24 residues. Trimming took 0 bases from V and 0 from J; bases not matched to a gene: 22. Germline assignment: CDR1 TSWWSYY and CDR2 QGS. CDR3: CALGELSLPYWGIREDLYTDKLIF. In nucleotides, the CDR3 is TGTGCTCTTGGGGAACTCTCCCTACCCTACTGGGGGATACGCGAGGACTTGTACACCGATAAACTCATCTTT.

This clone was seen more than once but under ten times. This chain connects TRDV1 to TRDJ1; 9 nucleotides match TRDD3. The J segment lost 2 bases and the V segment lost 0 bases, leaving 16 bases of the junction unmatched. Germline V gene lookup returns CDR1 TSWWSYY and CDR2 QGS. The CDR3 consists of 20 residues. The CDR3 DNA is TGTGCTCTTGGGGAACTCCCCCAGTACTGGGGGACACCCCCTACCGATAAACTCATCTTT. This codes for CALGELPQYWGTPPTDKLIF.

Only a few counts were recorded for this clone. The chain uses TRDV1 and TRDJ1, with TRDD3 matching over 13 bases. The germline V gene has CDR1 TSWWSYY and CDR2 QGS. This CDR3 comprises 17 residues. The junction had 9 bases not matched to a gene; V was cut back by 1 base and J by 7 bases. CDR3 region: CALGEPTGGYANGKLIF. The CDR3 DNA sequence: TGTGCTCTTGGGGAACCCACTGGGGGATACGCGAATGGTAAACTCATCTTT.

Only a few counts were recorded for this clone. This sequence joins TRDV1 and TRDJ1; 7 nucleotides agree with TRDD3. CDR1 and CDR2 from the germline V gene are TSWWSYY and QGS. J was trimmed by 8 bases and V by 1 base; bases with no gene match: 19. The CDR3 length is 18 residues. CDR3 sequence: CALGEPLSHSGGCIKLIF. The CDR3 DNA reads as TGTGCTCTTGGGGAACCCCTCTCCCACTCCGGGGGATGTATCAAACTCATCTTT.

This clone has a handful of counts. The J gene is TRDJ1, the V gene TRDV1; 9 nucleotides agree with TRDD2. The CDR3 loop spans 21 amino acids. The germline V gene has CDR1 TSWWSYY and CDR2 QGS. Germline trimming cut 5 bases from V and 7 bases from J; bases unmatched to any gene: 29. The CDR3 nucleotides are TGTGCTCTTGGGCTGAACCTTCCTACGGCTTTTGGGGTGGGCGAGGTCGGTAAACTCATCTTT. Protein: CALGLNLPTAFGVGEVGKLIF.